These 8 T cell receptor beta chains were all obtained from the same sample, sequenced in a study of CD8 T cells in ankylosing spondylitis. Study-level results: What seemed typical of ankylosing spondylitis blood was a TCR beta motif built from about 8 highly homologous variants.

No antigen is known for these receptors. Each CDR3 protein gets one entry after TCRdb re-called the 5' RACE reads with MiXCR. Of about 510,000 distinct CDR3 sequences in the sample, about 5.7% were seen once. The sequenced sample consisted of blood, either unsorted or a sorted T cell fraction (not recorded which). These receptors all stem from a male donor with ankylosing spondylitis.

This clonotype was counted many times. The DNA of the CDR3 is TGTGCCAGCAGTCCATTGGGGCGGTCGGCTGAAGCTTTCTTT. The encoded protein is CASSPLGRSAEAFF. The chain has TRBV28 and TRBJ1-1; TRBD1 might be the D (5 bases). This CDR3 has 14 amino acids. Germline CDR1 MDHEN, CDR2 SYDVKM. V lost 5 bases and J lost 6, with 16 bases in between.

This clonotype was observed at least ten times. The chain has TRBV29-1 and TRBJ1-1, with TRBD1 as a possible D gene (5 bases). Germline V lookup: CDR1 SQVTM, CDR2 ANQGSEA. This CDR3 has 13 amino acids. V was cut by 4 bases and J by 3 bases, with 12 bases left in between. The CDR3 is CSVVPGVYTEAFF. In DNA, the CDR3 is TGCAGCGTTGTGCCGGGGGTCTACACTGAAGCTTTCTTT.

This clonotype was counted at least ten times. The chain joins TRBV6-5 to TRBJ2-7, with 8 bases lining up with TRBD1. The CDR3 loop spans 16 amino acids. The V segment lost 2 bases and the J segment 5 bases; nucleotides outside the gene matches: 11. The V gene's germline CDR1 is MNHEY and CDR2 SVGAGI. CDR3 sequence reads: CASSYSSGQVFHEQYF. CDR3 nucleotides: TGTGCCAGCAGTTACAGCTCGGGACAGGTTTTCCACGAGCAGTACTTC.

Ten or more counts support this clonotype. The chain recombines TRBV29-1 with TRBJ2-4; 7 bases are shared with TRBD2. The trim removed 6 bases at V and 3 bases at J, leaving 5 bases unmatched. CDR3 length: 13 residues. Germline V gene lookup returns CDR1 SQVTM and CDR2 ANQGSEA. Here the CDR3 reads CSVAGVGKNIQYF. The CDR3 DNA reads TGCAGCGTGGCGGGAGTAGGCAAAAACATTCAGTACTTC.

This clonotype has ten or more counts. The chain carries TRBV7-2 and TRBJ1-3; D perhaps matches TRBD1 (5 bases). The CDR3 totals 16 residues. V was trimmed by 5 bases and J by 0 bases, leaving 14 bases between them. Germline values: CDR1 SGHTA, CDR2 FQGNSA. CDR3 bases: TGTGCCAGCAGCCCCCGCTACAGGAACTCTGGAAACACCATATATTTT. This translates into CASSPRYRNSGNTIYF.

This clonotype was recorded a few times. This chain links TRBV11-2 with TRBJ1-1; D may be TRBD1 (5 bases). Germline CDR1 SGHAT, CDR2 FQNNGV. The V gene lost 2 bases and the J gene lost 7 bases, with 11 bases spanning the gap. This CDR3 is 13 amino acids long. CDR3 residues: CASSLTGAVEAFF. CDR3 in DNA: TGTGCCAGCAGCTTAACCGGGGCAGTTGAAGCTTTCTTT.

This clonotype has at least ten counts. The rearrangement joins TRBV12-3 or TRBV12-4 to TRBJ1-4; D uncertain. The V end lost 10 bases, the J end lost 3 bases, and 18 bases lay between the germline ends. The length of the CDR3 is 15 residues. CDR3 sequence: CATAGRLQANEKLFF. CDR3 bases: TGTGCCACCGCGGGCCGACTCCAGGCTAATGAAAAACTGTTTTTT.

In its sample, this clonotype was seen many times. The CDR3 region has the DNA TGCAGCGTTCCCGGGACAGAGCTCTACGAGCAGTACTTC. It translates to CSVPGTELYEQYF. The chain couples TRBV29-1 to TRBJ2-7, with TRBD1 identical over 7 bases. The CDR3 is 13 amino acids. J gave up 3 bases and V 5 bases, and 7 bases lay outside the gene matches. Germline assignment: CDR1 SQVTM and CDR2 ANQGSEA.